This T cell receptor (beta chain) was retrieved from a study of human T cells and chemical hapten exposure. Study summary: After 6 days, upper back 0.01% DPC patch tests were scored.

This CDR3 is 13 amino acids long. Germline-derived CDR1 and CDR2 are MNHEY and SVGAGI. V lost 4 bases, J lost 12 bases, and 4 bases stayed unmatched. The time point: patch test 1, 2 weeks after DPC sensitization. Indicated treatment: therapeutic diphenylcyclopropenone sensitization with weekly scalp DPC. This clonotype was counted between two and nine times. TCRdb analysed the RACE reads with MiXCR anew, one entry per CDR3 protein. The sample shows 370,000 or so distinct CDR3 sequences, roughly 5% of them seen only once. The sample in question was whole blood, obtained in connection with sensitization to the hapten diphenylcyclopropenone (DPC). The chain has TRBV6-5 and TRBJ2-6, with TRBD2 matching over 9 bases. The TCR sequence derives from a woman between 45 and 65 years old with alopecia areata. Some clones in this sample may be carry-over from other donors' samples. CDR3 nucleotides: TGTGCCAGCAGTTTAGCGGGGGCTACCGTCCTGACTTTC. It translates to CASSLAGATVLTF.